Shown below are 30 T cell receptor beta chains from a single sample sequenced in a study of T cells in tuberculosis. The protocol was immunoSEQ multiplex PCR, while the TCRdb copy is restricted to in-frame clones and leaves out a portion. This sample has roughly 41,000 clones, with around 93% found just once. The sequenced sample was PBMCs. Receptors originate from a donor aged 10 to 29 with latent tuberculosis or without tuberculosis infection. Some clones in this sample may be carry-over from other donors' samples.

The genes are TRBV19 and TRBJ1-4; 7 nucleotides align to TRBD1. V was clipped by 5 bases and J by 4 bases; unmatched bases: 7. CDR1 and CDR2 (germline): LNHDA, SQIVND (reference sequence). There are 15 residues in the CDR3. The CDR3 protein is CASSSRTGGNEKLFF. The DNA for the CDR3 is TGTGCCAGTAGTTCTCGGACAGGTGGTAATGAAAAACTGTTTTTT.

V and J are TRBV29-1 and TRBJ2-1, with 9 nucleotides matching TRBD1. Trimming at V came to 4 bases and at J to 12 bases, leaving 1 base not matched to a gene. CDR1 is SQVTM and CDR2 is ANQGSEA in the germline V gene. The CDR3 length is 10 residues. CDR3 DNA sequence: TGCAGCGTTGTGGGACAGGGGCAGTTCTTC. Amino acid sequence: CSVVGQGQFF.

This chain joins TRBV4-3 and TRBJ2-2, with a possible D match to TRBD1 (6 bases). V was cut by 4 bases and J by 2 bases, with 11 bases left in between. The CDR3 is 15 amino acids. From germline, CDR1 is LGHNA and CDR2 YSLEER. The CDR3 bases are TGCGCCAGCAGCCTGGGACACCTAAACACCGGGGAGCTGTTTTTT. Amino acid sequence: CASSLGHLNTGELFF.

The chain employs TRBV9 and TRBJ2-3, with D perhaps TRBD2 (5 bases). The CDR3 runs to 15 residues. With 0 bases removed from V and 2 bases from J, the gap between germline ends came to 10 bases. Germline assignment: CDR1 SGDLS and CDR2 YYNGEE. CDR3 residues: CASSVDGGYTDTQYF. DNA of the CDR3: TGTGCCAGCAGCGTAGATGGCGGGTACACAGATACGCAGTATTTT.

CDR3 nucleotide sequence: TGTGCCAGCAGCGACCCCGGGACAGGGGGATACGAGCAGTACTTC. As protein: CASSDPGTGGYEQYF. The chain is built from TRBV5-6 and TRBJ2-7; 11 bases match TRBD1. The CDR3 covers 15 residues. Trimming took 4 bases from V and 4 from J; bases not matched to a gene: 7. Germline CDR1 reads SGHDT; CDR2 reads YYEEEE.

This chain connects TRBV25-1 to TRBJ1-5; D might be TRBD1 (5 bases). Trimming removed 3 bases at V and 0 bases at J, with 9 bases between. The CDR3 is 15 residues long. Germline V CDR1 and CDR2: MGHDK, SYGVNS. CDR3 region: CASSEATDSNQPQHF. The CDR3, as DNA: TGTGCCAGCAGTGAGGCGACAGATAGCAATCAGCCCCAGCATTTT. The entire variable domain, with the rest obtained from reference TRBV25-1 and TRBJ1-5, is as follows: EADIYQTPRYLVIGTGKKITLECSQTMGHDKMYWYQQDPGMELHLIHYSYGVNSTEKGDLSSESTVSRIRTEHFPLTLESARPSHTSQYLCASSEATDSNQPQHFGDGTRLSIL.

This chain joins TRBV10-3 and TRBJ1-1; 9 bases fit TRBD1. The CDR3 sequence is 13 residues long. Trimming removed 10 bases from V and 4 bases from J; junction bases left unmatched: 7. Germline CDR1 reads ENHRY; CDR2 reads SYGVKD. As DNA, the CDR3 is TGTGCCACACAGGGGGCGCAGAGCACTGAAGCTTTCTTT. It yields the protein CATQGAQSTEAFF.

The chain links TRBV4-1 to TRBJ2-5; 7 nucleotides match TRBD1. In germline, CDR1 is MGHRA, CDR2 YSYEKL. The ends lost 4 bases at V and 5 bases at J; junction bases unmatched: 4. This CDR3 contains 13 residues. The chain's CDR3 is CASSRGGVETQYF. DNA of the CDR3: TGCGCCAGCAGCCGAGGGGGCGTTGAGACCCAGTACTTC.

V and J are TRBV7-3 and TRBJ1-2, with TRBD1 identical over 7 bases. Unmatched junction bases numbered 9, after V lost 5 bases and J lost 6 bases. The CDR3 is 14 amino acids. Germline CDR1 SGHTA, CDR2 FQGTGA. CDR3 in DNA: TGTGCCAGCAGCCCCGGGACAGCGCGAGATGGCTACACCTTC. It translates to CASSPGTARDGYTF.

The V call is TRBV15, the J call TRBJ2-3, with TRBD2 as a possible D gene (7 bases). The germline V gene encodes CDR1 LNHNV and CDR2 YYDKDF (reference sequence). The CDR3 extends over 16 amino acids. V gave up 3 bases and J gave up 5 bases, with 18 bases separating them. The CDR3 bases are TGTGCCACCAGCAGGTCCCCGCGGGGGCTCGTAGATACGCAGTATTTT. It yields the protein CATSRSPRGLVDTQYF.

The chain is built from TRBV30 and TRBJ1-1; no clear D. Germline CDR1 reads GTSNPN; CDR2 reads SVGIG (reference sequence). The V and J ends lost 2 bases and 3 bases respectively, with 7 bases between them. The CDR3 covers 12 residues. CDR3 in amino acids: CAWSHRHTEAFF. DNA for the CDR3: TGTGCCTGGAGTCACAGACACACTGAAGCTTTCTTT.

The V and J genes are TRBV19 and TRBJ2-1; D uncertain. Germline assignment: CDR1 LNHDA and CDR2 SQIVND (reference sequence). Trimming removed 3 bases from V and 8 bases from J, with 26 bases in between. This CDR3 has 18 residues. The CDR3 region is CASSIAPYVNYIPHEQFF. CDR3 sequence (DNA): TGTGCCAGTAGTATTGCGCCTTATGTGAACTATATCCCCCATGAGCAGTTCTTC.

The genes are TRBV10-2 and TRBJ1-6; perhaps TRBD1 as D (6 bases). The V end lost 0 bases, the J end lost 10 bases, and 13 bases lay between the germline ends. The CDR3 covers 15 residues. Germline assignment: CDR1 WSHSY and CDR2 SAAADI. This CDR3 is CASSESVTGTSPLHF. CDR3 DNA: TGCGCCAGCAGTGAGTCCGTTACAGGGACCTCACCCCTCCACTTT.

This chain joins TRBV18 and TRBJ2-7, with TRBD2 matching over 7 bases. Trimming took 3 bases from V and 12 from J; bases not matched to a gene: 8. The CDR3 consists of 12 residues. Germline CDR1 reads KGHSH; CDR2 reads LQKENI. The CDR3 DNA is TGTGCCAGCTCACCCTGGGGAGGGGAAGCGTACTTC. It codes for CASSPWGGEAYF.

The genes are TRBV4-3 and TRBJ2-3; TRBD2 aligns across 14 bases. Germline lookup yields CDR1 LGHNA and CDR2 YSLEER. The CDR3 totals 18 residues. J was trimmed by 5 bases and V by 4 bases; bases with no gene match: 11. The CDR3 DNA reads TGCGCCAGCAGCCTCTGGACTAGCGGGGGGTTCTCTATAGATACGCAGTATTTT. Translating gives CASSLWTSGGFSIDTQYF.

The chain has TRBV6-5 and TRBJ1-2, with a tentative D call TRBD1 (6 bases). Germline V gene sequence: CDR1 MNHEY, CDR2 SVGAGI. V dropped 8 bases and J dropped 3 bases, with 13 bases sitting between them. This CDR3 has 13 residues. DNA of the CDR3: TGTGCCAGCCACCGGGGGGCTGACTATGGCTACACCTTC. It is translated as CASHRGADYGYTF.

This chain joins TRBV5-1 and TRBJ1-1, with D possibly TRBD1 on 5 matching bases. This CDR3 region has 13 residues. V was clipped by 4 bases and J by 5 bases, with 12 bases between them. Germline loops: CDR1 SGHRS, CDR2 YFSETQ. CDR3: CASSTDRGTEAFF. The CDR3 DNA follows: TGCGCCAGCAGCACCGACCGGGGGACTGAAGCTTTCTTT.

The chain carries TRBV29-1 and TRBJ2-3; 8 bases line up with TRBD2. Germline assignment: CDR1 SQVTM and CDR2 ANQGSEA. The J segment lost 3 bases and the V segment lost 5 bases, leaving 13 bases of the junction unmatched. This CDR3 is built from 16 residues. The CDR3 DNA reads as TGCAGCGTTTGGTCTAGCGGGTCCTTAGGAACAGATACGCAGTATTTT. Protein product: CSVWSSGSLGTDTQYF.

The chain links TRBV6-1 to TRBJ1-1; TRBD1 matches 7 bases. V lost 3 bases to trimming and J lost 6 bases; unmatched junction nucleotides: 1. Germline V gene lookup returns CDR1 MNHNS and CDR2 SASEGT. This CDR3 has 12 residues. The CDR3 nucleotides are TGTGCCAGCAGTGAGCAGGGGGCTGAAGCTTTCTTT. Protein: CASSEQGAEAFF.

CDR3 nucleotide sequence: TGTGCCAGCAGTGAGTCGGGACTAAGCTCCTACAATGAGCAGTTCTTC. It codes for CASSESGLSSYNEQFF. This rearrangement joins TRBV6-4 to TRBJ2-1; 7 bases line up with TRBD2. CDR3 length: 16 amino acids. The ends lost 3 bases at V and 0 bases at J; junction bases unmatched: 5. Per the germline V gene, CDR1 is MRHNA and CDR2 is SNTAGT.

The rearrangement uses TRBV14 and TRBJ2-1, with TRBD2 as a possible D gene (5 bases). The CDR3 is made up of 13 amino acids. The germline V gene has CDR1 SGHDN and CDR2 FVKESK. The ends were cut back, 3 bases at V and 4 bases at J, with 7 bases in the middle. CDR3 DNA sequence: TGTGCCAGCAGCCACCGGGGTTACAATGAGCAGTTCTTC. Translated, it gives CASSHRGYNEQFF. The full variable domain, its missing parts supplied by reference TRBV14 and TRBJ2-1, is EAGVTQFPSHSVIEKGQTVTLRCDPISGHDNLYWYRRVMGKEIKFLLHFVKESKQDESGMPNNRFLAERTGGTYSTLKVQPAELEDSGVYFCASSHRGYNEQFFGPGTRLTVL.

The chain carries TRBV27 and TRBJ1-1; D remains unclear. V was cut by 6 bases and J by 5 bases, with 13 bases left in between. This CDR3 region has 13 residues. Germline CDR1 reads MNHEY; CDR2 reads SMNVEV (reference sequence). The CDR3 DNA reads TGTGCCAGCAGCCGGACCTCGGGGACTGAAGCTTTCTTT. Protein: CASSRTSGTEAFF.

CDR3 protein: CASSPGGLIGDTQYF. The DNA for the CDR3 is TGTGCCAGCAGCCCAGGGGGATTAATCGGAGATACGCAGTATTTT. The gene calls are TRBV6-5 and TRBJ2-3; 7 nucleotides align to TRBD1. CDR3 length equals 15 residues. CDR1 is MNHEY and CDR2 is SVGAGI in the germline V gene. V lost 6 bases, J lost 5 bases, and 11 bases stayed unmatched.

This clone was seen once. The gene calls are TRBV11-2 and TRBJ2-1; 10 bases are shared with TRBD1. The CDR3 covers 15 residues. In germline, CDR1 is SGHAT, CDR2 FQNNGV. V trimming: 6 bases; J trimming: 7 bases; junction bases outside the gene matches: 9. Here the CDR3 DNA reads TGTGCCAGCAGGCGTGGGACAGGGGAGGCGAATGAGCAGTTCTTC. It codes for CASRRGTGEANEQFF.

V usage is TRBV7-6 and J usage is TRBJ2-5, with D maybe TRBD2 (5 bases). Germline V gives CDR1 SGHVS, CDR2 FNYEAQ. V lost 5 bases and J 1 base, leaving 17 bases between the germline ends. CDR3 length: 16 amino acids. The CDR3 nucleotides are TGTGCCAGCAGCCGTCGGAGGACGACGGGCCAAGAGACCCAGTACTTC. As protein: CASSRRRTTGQETQYF. Full variable domain (missing parts from reference TRBV7-6 and TRBJ2-5): GAGVSQSPRYKVTKRGQDVALRCDPISGHVSLYWYRQALGQGPEFLTYFNYEAQQDKSGLPNDRFSAERPEGSISTLTIQRTEQRDSAMYRCASSRRRTTGQETQYFGPGTRLLVL.

This chain joins TRBV27 and TRBJ2-2; 10 bases align to TRBD2. Germline CDR1 and CDR2: MNHEY and SMNVEV (reference sequence). Trimming at V came to 3 bases and at J to 4 bases, leaving 8 bases not matched to a gene. The CDR3 has 17 amino acids. The CDR3: CASSFLAGGTITGELFF. The CDR3 DNA reads TGTGCCAGCAGTTTTTTAGCGGGGGGTACGATCACCGGGGAGCTGTTTTTT.

This chain connects TRBV7-6 to TRBJ2-7, with D maybe TRBD1 (6 bases). The V gene lost 5 bases and the J gene lost 2 bases, with 10 bases spanning the gap. The CDR3 totals 13 residues. Germline lookup yields CDR1 SGHVS and CDR2 FNYEAQ. The CDR3 loop reads CASSRNRAYEQYV. CDR3 nucleotides: TGTGCCAGCAGCCGCAACAGGGCCTACGAGCAGTACGTC.

The chain couples TRBV29-1 to TRBJ1-2, with D uncertain. V lost 4 bases, J lost 0 bases, and 9 bases lay in between. This CDR3 is built from 13 residues. Germline lookup yields CDR1 SQVTM and CDR2 ANQGSEA. CDR3 nucleotide sequence: TGCAGCGTTGTTGGGCTATCTAACTATGGCTACACCTTC. This gives the protein CSVVGLSNYGYTF.

A single count supports this clone. The V gene is TRBV7-2, the J gene TRBJ2-2, with D tentatively TRBD1 (6 bases). This CDR3 spans 14 amino acids. Germline CDR1 and CDR2: SGHTA and FQGNSA. Trimming cost V 5 bases and J 7 bases, with 14 bases left between them. Here the CDR3 DNA reads TGTGCCAGCAGCAGGGGGAGAGGTGGCGGGGAGCTGTTTTTT. Its translation: CASSRGRGGGELFF.

The chain has TRBV30 and TRBJ2-1; TRBD1 matches at 7 bases. Germline CDR1 and CDR2: GTSNPN and SVGIG (reference sequence). The CDR3 is 13 amino acids. After removal of 6 bases from V and 1 base from J, the junction contained 3 bases not matched to a gene. CDR3: CACNRGSYNEQFF. Written as DNA, the CDR3 is TGTGCCTGTAACAGGGGATCCTACAATGAGCAGTTCTTC.